This T cell receptor (beta chain) is drawn from a study of naive and memory T cell subsets. Two oligonucleotides, mixed equimolar, formed the beta constant-region primer covering TRBC1 and TRBC2. TCRdb fed the UMI-ligation and nested PCR reads into MiXCR, producing one record per CDR3 protein. The sample has approximately 140,000 distinct CDR3 sequences, about 18% seen once. In its sample, this clonotype was seen a few times. From germline, CDR1 is SNHLY and CDR2 FYNNEI. The CDR3 has 19 residues. Trimming at V came to 1 base and at J to 0 bases, leaving 9 bases not matched to a gene. Sequencing was performed on naive CD4+ T cells from blood. The clonotype comes from a human donor in good health. V usage is TRBV2 and J usage is TRBJ1-5; 10 positions match TRBD1. CDR3 nucleotides: TGTGCCAGCAGTGAAGAGACAGGGGGCCTAGATTATAGCAATCAGCCCCAGCATTTT. Translation gives CASSEETGGLDYSNQPQHF.